This T cell receptor beta chain is from a study of T cells of healthy individuals. V was cut by 0 bases and J by 2 bases, with 14 bases left in between. Germline values: CDR1 SGDLS, CDR2 YYNGEE. The CDR3 runs 16 residues. TCRdb re-derived calls from the 5' RACE reads in MiXCR, one entry per CDR3 protein. The sample lists 100,000 or so distinct CDR3 sequences; 17% were seen once. The V call is TRBV9, the J call TRBJ2-5, with D perhaps TRBD2 (6 bases). The clonotype comes from a human donor in good health. CDR3 nucleotides: TGTGCCAGCAGCGTAGGAGCGGGTGAGGGGCAAGAGACCCAGTACTTC. Its translation: CASSVGAGEGQETQYF. The whole variable domain, filled in from reference TRBV9 and TRBJ2-5, reads DSGVTQTPKHLITATGQRVTLRCSPRSGDLSVYWYQQSLDQGLQFLIQYYNGEERAKGNILERFSAQQFPDLHSELNLSSLELGDSALYFCASSVGAGEGQETQYFGPGTRLLVL.